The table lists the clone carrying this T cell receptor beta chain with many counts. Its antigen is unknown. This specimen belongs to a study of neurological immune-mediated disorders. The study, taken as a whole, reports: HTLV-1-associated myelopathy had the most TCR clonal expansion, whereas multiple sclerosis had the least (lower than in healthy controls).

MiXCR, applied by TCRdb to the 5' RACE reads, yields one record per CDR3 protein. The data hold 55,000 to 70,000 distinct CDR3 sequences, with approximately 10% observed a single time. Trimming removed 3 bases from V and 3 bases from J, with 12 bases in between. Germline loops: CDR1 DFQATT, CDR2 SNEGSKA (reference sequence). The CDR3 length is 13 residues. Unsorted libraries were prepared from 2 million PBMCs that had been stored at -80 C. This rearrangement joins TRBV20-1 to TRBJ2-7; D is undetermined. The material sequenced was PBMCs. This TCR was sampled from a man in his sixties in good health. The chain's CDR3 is CSARGASGYEQYF. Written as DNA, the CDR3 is TGCAGTGCTAGGGGTGCTTCGGGCTACGAGCAGTACTTC.